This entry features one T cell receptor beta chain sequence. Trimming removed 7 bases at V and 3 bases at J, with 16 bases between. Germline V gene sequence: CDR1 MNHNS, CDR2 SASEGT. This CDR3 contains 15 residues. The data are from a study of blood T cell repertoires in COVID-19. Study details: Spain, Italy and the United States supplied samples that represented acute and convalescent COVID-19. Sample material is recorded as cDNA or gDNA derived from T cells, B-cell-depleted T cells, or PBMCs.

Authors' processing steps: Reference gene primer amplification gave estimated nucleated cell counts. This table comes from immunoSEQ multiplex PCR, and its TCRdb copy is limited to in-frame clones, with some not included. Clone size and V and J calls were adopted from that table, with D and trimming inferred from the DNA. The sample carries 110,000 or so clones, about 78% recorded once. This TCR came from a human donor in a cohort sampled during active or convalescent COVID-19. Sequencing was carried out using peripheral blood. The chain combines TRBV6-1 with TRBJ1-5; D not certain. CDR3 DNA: TGTGCCAGCAACCTAGTGAGGGATTCCAATCAGCCCCAGCATTTT. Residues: CASNLVRDSNQPQHF.